The 17 T cell receptor beta chains in this list originate from one sample, sequenced in a study of T cell responses to AZD1222 COVID-19 vaccine. The table came from immunoSEQ multiplex PCR; TCRdb's copy has only in-frame clones and leaves some out. The data show roughly 180,000 clones, roughly nine tenths seen once. This material consisted of peripheral blood, taken 28 days after the second AZD1222 dose. These receptors all come from an adult who received the AZD1222 COVID-19 vaccine.

The V gene is TRBV28, the J gene TRBJ1-2, with a possible D match to TRBD1 (5 bases). CDR1 MDHEN and CDR2 SYDVKM come from the germline V gene. V was pared by 0 bases and J by 7 bases, with 9 bases between. This CDR3 comprises 13 residues. As DNA, the CDR3 is TGTGCCAGCAGTTTATGGCAGGGTGTTGGCTACACCTTC. This encodes CASSLWQGVGYTF.

J is TRBJ2-3 and V is TRBV4-2; D ambiguous. This CDR3 comprises 14 residues. Germline V gives CDR1 LGHNA, CDR2 YNFKEQ. Trimming shortened V by 4 bases and J by 4 bases, and 12 bases separated the two germline ends. CDR3 DNA sequence: TGTGCCAGCAGCCCGAGCCCCCGGCCAGATACGCAGTATTTT. Translation: CASSPSPRPDTQYF.

CDR3 DNA: TGTGCCAGCACTATGGGAAGTGGGAGCTCCTATAATTCACCCCTCCACTTT. Protein sequence: CASTMGSGSSYNSPLHF. This rearrangement joins TRBV28 to TRBJ1-6, with unresolved D. From germline, CDR1 is MDHEN and CDR2 SYDVKM. V was pared by 7 bases and J by 0 bases, with 16 bases between. CDR3 length: 17 amino acids.

The chain has TRBV5-6 and TRBJ1-2; D remains unclear. There are 14 residues in the CDR3. V lost 0 bases, J lost 0 bases, and 6 bases lay in between. Per germline, CDR1 SGHDT and CDR2 YYEEEE. The CDR3 reads CASSLVEANYGYTF. As DNA, the CDR3 is TGTGCCAGCAGCTTGGTGGAAGCTAACTATGGCTACACCTTC. Based on the CDR3 plus reference TRBV5-6 and TRBJ1-2, the full variable domain is DAGVTQSPTHLIKTRGQQVTLRCSPKSGHDTVSWYQQALGQGPQFIFQYYEEEERQRGNFPDRFSGHQFPNYSSELNVNALLLGDSALYLCASSLVEANYGYTFGSGTRLTVV.

The chain is built from TRBV5-6 and TRBJ1-4; tentatively, D is TRBD1 (6 bases). Germline CDR1 and CDR2: SGHDT and YYEEEE. This CDR3 has 17 amino acids. Deletions cut 0 bases from V and 0 bases from J, with 12 bases between. In DNA, the CDR3 is TGTGCCAGCAGCTTGGCCGGAGGGGGTGCAACTAATGAAAAACTGTTTTTT. The encoded protein is CASSLAGGGATNEKLFF.

V usage is TRBV6-6 and J usage is TRBJ1-1; no firm D call. This CDR3 spans 13 amino acids. The V gene's germline CDR1 is MNHNY and CDR2 SVGAGI (reference sequence). Deletions cut 0 bases from V and 3 bases from J, with 5 bases between. The CDR3 loop reads CASSYSTDTEAFF. The CDR3 region has the DNA TGTGCCAGCAGTTACTCGACGGACACTGAAGCTTTCTTT.

The V and J genes are TRBV19 and TRBJ1-5; D ambiguous. V was pared by 5 bases and J by 5 bases, with 16 bases between. The V gene's germline CDR1 is LNHDA and CDR2 SQIVND (reference sequence). The CDR3 sequence is 15 residues long. The CDR3 region is CASSSVIRGDQPQHF. CDR3 bases: TGTGCCAGTAGTTCAGTAATAAGAGGAGATCAGCCCCAGCATTTT.

The V gene is TRBV6-2 or TRBV6-3, the J gene TRBJ1-1; weak D call: TRBD1 (5 bases). Trimming removed 3 bases at V and 3 bases at J, with 8 bases between. This CDR3 has 13 amino acids. CDR1 and CDR2 (germline): MNHEY, SVGEGT. The CDR3 here is CASSYLQDTEAFF. DNA of the CDR3: TGTGCCAGCAGTTATCTACAGGACACTGAAGCTTTCTTT.

The rearrangement joins TRBV28 to TRBJ2-2, with no clear D. Germline loops: CDR1 MDHEN, CDR2 SYDVKM. The CDR3 covers 12 residues. V was pared by 3 bases and J by 6 bases, with 5 bases between. The CDR3 DNA reads TGTGCCAGCAGTTTTGTCGCCGGGGAGCTGTTTTTT. It yields the protein CASSFVAGELFF.

The genes are TRBV5-1 and TRBJ1-2; D might be TRBD1 (5 bases). V was trimmed by 4 bases and J by 2 bases, leaving 15 bases between them. This CDR3 is 15 amino acids long. Germline lookup yields CDR1 SGHRS and CDR2 YFSETQ. CDR3 in DNA: TGCGCCAGCAGCCCGGGAGAGGGACTCAACTATGGCTACACCTTC. Its protein is CASSPGEGLNYGYTF. Full variable domain (rest looked up from reference TRBV5-1 and TRBJ1-2): KAGVTQTPRYLIKTRGQQVTLSCSPISGHRSVSWYQQTPGQGLQFLFEYFSETQRNKGNFPGRFSGRQFSNSRSEMNVSTLELGDSALYLCASSPGEGLNYGYTFGSGTRLTVV.

This sequence joins TRBV29-1 and TRBJ1-1; D is undetermined. Per germline, CDR1 SQVTM and CDR2 ANQGSEA. CDR3 length: 12 amino acids. V shed 6 bases and J shed 0 bases, with 8 bases lying between them. CDR3 sequence reads: CSVRALNTEAFF. CDR3 nucleotides: TGCAGCGTACGAGCATTGAACACTGAAGCTTTCTTT.

CDR3 sequence reads: CASSQQSGATNEKLFF. As DNA, the CDR3 is TGCGCCAGCAGCCAACAATCAGGGGCAACTAATGAAAAACTGTTTTTT. V gene TRBV4-1 combines with J gene TRBJ1-4, with TRBD1 as a possible D gene (6 bases). The CDR3 totals 16 residues. V lost 2 bases and J lost 0, with 10 bases in between. CDR1 MGHRA and CDR2 YSYEKL come from the germline V gene.

As concerns this clone: The same CDR3 arises from other DNA sequences in this sample as well. CDR3 bases: TGTGCCAGCAGCTTCTCGGGGAACACTGAAGCTTTCTTT. Amino acid sequence: CASSFSGNTEAFF. The J gene is TRBJ1-1, the V gene TRBV7-2; D remains unclear. The ends were cut back, 3 bases at V and 1 base at J, with 6 bases in the middle. The CDR3 is made up of 13 amino acids. Germline assignment: CDR1 SGHTA and CDR2 FQGNSA.

The chain links TRBV2 to TRBJ2-1; D not resolved. The CDR3 extends over 12 amino acids. Per the germline V gene, CDR1 is SNHLY and CDR2 is FYNNEI. V lost 3 bases, J lost 10 bases, and 10 bases lay in between. For the CDR3, the DNA is TGTGCCAGCAGTGATGAATTAGGCGAGCAGTTCTTC. It is translated as CASSDELGEQFF.

CDR3 nucleotide sequence: TGTGCCAGCAGCTTGGGGGGAAATGATGGCTACACCTTC. Its translation: CASSLGGNDGYTF. The chain links TRBV5-6 to TRBJ1-2, with D hard to call. In germline, CDR1 is SGHDT, CDR2 YYEEEE. The CDR3 contains 13 residues. V lost 0 bases and J 6 bases, leaving 9 bases between the germline ends.

This chain uses TRBV4-2 with TRBJ1-1; the D gene is possibly TRBD1 (5 bases). The length of the CDR3 is 16 residues. The germline gives CDR1 LGHNA, CDR2 YNFKEQ. Trimming removed 1 base from V and 1 base from J, with 13 bases in between. For the CDR3, the DNA is TGTGCCAGCAGCCAAGCACCCTCGCAGGGGAACACTGAAGCTTTCTTT. Its protein is CASSQAPSQGNTEAFF.

In this sample, this clone turned up a few times. This chain links TRBV18 with TRBJ1-6; 10 bases map to TRBD1. V lost 3 bases to trimming and J lost 6 bases; unmatched junction nucleotides: 2. Germline values: CDR1 KGHSH, CDR2 LQKENI. There are 15 residues in the CDR3. CDR3 nucleotide sequence: TGTGCCAGCTCACCGAGACAGGGGGCTAATTCACCCCTCCACTTT. Encoded protein: CASSPRQGANSPLHF. Full variable domain (outside the CDR3, taken from reference TRBV18 and TRBJ1-6): NAGVMQNPRHLVRRRGQEARLRCSPMKGHSHVYWYRQLPEEGLKFMVYLQKENIIDESGMPKERFSAEFPKEGPSILRIQQVVRGDSAAYFCASSPRQGANSPLHFGNGTRLTVT.